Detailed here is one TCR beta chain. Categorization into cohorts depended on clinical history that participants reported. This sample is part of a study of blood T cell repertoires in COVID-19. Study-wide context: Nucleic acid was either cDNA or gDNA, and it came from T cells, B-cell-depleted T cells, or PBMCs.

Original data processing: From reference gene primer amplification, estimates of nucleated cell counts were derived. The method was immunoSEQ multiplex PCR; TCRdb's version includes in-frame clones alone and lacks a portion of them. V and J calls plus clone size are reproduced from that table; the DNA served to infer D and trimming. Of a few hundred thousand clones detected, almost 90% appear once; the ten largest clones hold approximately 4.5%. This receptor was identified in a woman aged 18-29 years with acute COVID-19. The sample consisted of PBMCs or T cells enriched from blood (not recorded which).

The CDR3 loop is CASSLGQGPEAFF. CDR3 bases: TGTGCCAGCAGCTTAGGGCAGGGCCCTGAAGCTTTCTTT. The chain links TRBV7-9 to TRBJ1-1; perhaps TRBD1 as D (5 bases). Germline V gene lookup returns CDR1 SEHNR and CDR2 FQNEAQ (reference sequence). The CDR3 covers 13 residues. The ends were cut back, 1 base at V and 6 bases at J, with 9 bases in the middle.